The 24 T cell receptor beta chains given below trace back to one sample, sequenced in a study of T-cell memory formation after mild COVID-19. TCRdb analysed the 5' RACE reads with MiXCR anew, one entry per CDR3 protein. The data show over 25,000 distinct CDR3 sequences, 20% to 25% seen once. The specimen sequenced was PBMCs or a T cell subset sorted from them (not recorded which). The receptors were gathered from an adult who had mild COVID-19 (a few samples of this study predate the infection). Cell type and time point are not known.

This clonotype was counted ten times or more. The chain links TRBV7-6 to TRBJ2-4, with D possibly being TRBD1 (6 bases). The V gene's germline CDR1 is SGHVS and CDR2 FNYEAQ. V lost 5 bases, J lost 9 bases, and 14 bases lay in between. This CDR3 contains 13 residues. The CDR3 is CASSPGHGLIQYF. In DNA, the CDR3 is TGTGCCAGCAGCCCGGGACACGGGCTCATTCAGTACTTC.

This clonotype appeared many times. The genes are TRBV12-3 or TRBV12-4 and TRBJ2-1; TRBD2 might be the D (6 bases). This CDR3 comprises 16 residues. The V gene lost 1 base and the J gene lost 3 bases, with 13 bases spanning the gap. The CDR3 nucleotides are TGTGCCAGCAGTTTAGAACCAGCGGGCGGCTACAATGAGCAGTTCTTC. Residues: CASSLEPAGGYNEQFF.

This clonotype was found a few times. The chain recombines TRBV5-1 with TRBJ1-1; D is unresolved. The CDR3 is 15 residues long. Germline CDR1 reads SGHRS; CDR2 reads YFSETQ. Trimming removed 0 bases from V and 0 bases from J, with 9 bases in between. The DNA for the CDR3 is TGCGCCAGCAGCTTGGGTCGCCAGGTGAACACTGAAGCTTTCTTT. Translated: CASSLGRQVNTEAFF.

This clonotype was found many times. The CDR3 DNA sequence: TGTGCCAGCAGTGACGAGACTAGCGGGAGTTGGGCAGATACGCAGTATTTT. As protein: CASSDETSGSWADTQYF. The rearrangement uses TRBV25-1 and TRBJ2-3, with 12 positions matching TRBD2. CDR1 is MGHDK and CDR2 is SYGVNS in the germline V gene. The CDR3 has 17 amino acids. With 3 bases clipped from V and 4 bases from J, the junction kept 8 bases outside the gene matches.

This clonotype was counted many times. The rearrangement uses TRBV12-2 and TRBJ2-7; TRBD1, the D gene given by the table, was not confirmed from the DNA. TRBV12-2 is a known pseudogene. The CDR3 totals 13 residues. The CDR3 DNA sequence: TGTGCAAGTCGCTTAGTCCCGGCGGCCGAGCAGTACTTC. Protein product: CASRLVPAAEQYF.

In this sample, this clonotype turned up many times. This CDR3 reads CASSKGAVQPQHF. DNA for the CDR3: TGTGCCAGTAGTAAGGGGGCTGTTCAGCCCCAGCATTTT. The rearrangement links TRBV19 to TRBJ1-5; 7 positions match TRBD1. The CDR3 contains 13 residues. After removal of 4 bases from V and 6 bases from J, the junction contained 3 bases not matched to a gene. The germline V gene encodes CDR1 LNHDA and CDR2 SQIVND (reference sequence).

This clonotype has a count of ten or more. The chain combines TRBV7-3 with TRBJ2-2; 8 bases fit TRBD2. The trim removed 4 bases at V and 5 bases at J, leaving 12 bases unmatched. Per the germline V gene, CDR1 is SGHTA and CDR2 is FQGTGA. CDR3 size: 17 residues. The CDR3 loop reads CASSSTPSGGATGELFF. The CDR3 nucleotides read TGTGCCAGCAGCTCCACACCGAGCGGGGGTGCGACCGGGGAGCTGTTTTTT.

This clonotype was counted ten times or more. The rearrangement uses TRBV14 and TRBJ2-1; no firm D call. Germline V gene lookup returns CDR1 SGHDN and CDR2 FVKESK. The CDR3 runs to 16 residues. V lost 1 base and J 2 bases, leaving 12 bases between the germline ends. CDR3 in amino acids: CASSQGRQTPYNEQFF. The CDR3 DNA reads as TGTGCCAGCAGCCAAGGCAGGCAGACCCCCTACAATGAGCAGTTCTTC.

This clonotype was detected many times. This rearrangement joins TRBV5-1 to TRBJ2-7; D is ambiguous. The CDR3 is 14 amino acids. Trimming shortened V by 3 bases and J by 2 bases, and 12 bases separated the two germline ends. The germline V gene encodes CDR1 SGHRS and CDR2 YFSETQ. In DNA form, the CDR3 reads TGCGCCAGCAGCTCACTGACGGGTACCTACGAGCAGTACTTC. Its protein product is CASSSLTGTYEQYF.

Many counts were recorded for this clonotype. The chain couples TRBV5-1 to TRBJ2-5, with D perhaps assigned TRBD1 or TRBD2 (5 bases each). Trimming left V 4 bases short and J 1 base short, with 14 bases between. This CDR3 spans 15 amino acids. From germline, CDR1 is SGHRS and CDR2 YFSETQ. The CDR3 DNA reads TGCGCCAGCAGCCATAGCCCAGGGACCCAAGAGACCCAGTACTTC. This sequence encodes CASSHSPGTQETQYF.

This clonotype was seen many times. The CDR3 nucleotides are TGTGCCAGCAGCTTCCAACTAGTTTCCGAGCAGTACTTC. Its translation: CASSFQLVSEQYF. The chain links TRBV7-2 to TRBJ2-7; TRBD2 might be the D (5 bases). Trimming removed 3 bases at V and 6 bases at J, with 12 bases between. The CDR3 runs to 13 residues. Per the germline V gene, CDR1 is SGHTA and CDR2 is FQGNSA. Full variable domain (rest looked up from reference TRBV7-2 and TRBJ2-7): GAGVSQSPSNKVTEKGKDVELRCDPISGHTALYWYRQSLGQGLEFLIYFQGNSAPDKSGLPSDRFSAERTGGSVSTLTIQRTQQEDSAVYLCASSFQLVSEQYFGPGTRLTVT.

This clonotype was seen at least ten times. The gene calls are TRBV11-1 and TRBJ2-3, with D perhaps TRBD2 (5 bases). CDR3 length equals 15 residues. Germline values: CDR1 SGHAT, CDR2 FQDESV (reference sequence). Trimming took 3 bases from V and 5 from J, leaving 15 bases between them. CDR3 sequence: CASSFSQDGEDTQYF. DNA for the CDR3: TGTGCCAGCAGCTTCAGTCAGGACGGGGAAGATACGCAGTATTTT.

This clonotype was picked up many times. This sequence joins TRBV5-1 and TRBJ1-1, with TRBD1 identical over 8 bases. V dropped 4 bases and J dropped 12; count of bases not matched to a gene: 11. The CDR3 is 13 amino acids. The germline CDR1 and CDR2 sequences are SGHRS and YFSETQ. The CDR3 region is CASSGGTGGNTFF. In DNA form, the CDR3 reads TGCGCCAGCAGCGGGGGGACAGGAGGTAACACTTTCTTT.

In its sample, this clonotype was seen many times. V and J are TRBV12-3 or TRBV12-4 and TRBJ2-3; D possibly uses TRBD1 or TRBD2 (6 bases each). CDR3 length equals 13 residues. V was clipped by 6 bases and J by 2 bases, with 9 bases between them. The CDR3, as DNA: TGTGCCAGCAGCGGGGGACACACAGATACGCAGTATTTT. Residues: CASSGGHTDTQYF.

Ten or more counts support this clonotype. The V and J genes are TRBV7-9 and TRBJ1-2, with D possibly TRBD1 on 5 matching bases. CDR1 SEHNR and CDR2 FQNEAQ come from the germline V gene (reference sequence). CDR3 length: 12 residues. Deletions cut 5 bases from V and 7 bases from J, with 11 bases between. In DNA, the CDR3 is TGTGCCAGCAGCCCCCACGGGACTGGCTACACCTTC. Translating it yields CASSPHGTGYTF.

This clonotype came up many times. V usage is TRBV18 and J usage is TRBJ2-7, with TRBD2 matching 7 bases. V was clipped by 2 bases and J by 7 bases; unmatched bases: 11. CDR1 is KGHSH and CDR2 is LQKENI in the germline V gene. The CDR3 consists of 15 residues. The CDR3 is CASSPYSGGPREQYF. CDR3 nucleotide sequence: TGTGCCAGCTCACCATACTCGGGAGGTCCGAGGGAGCAGTACTTC.

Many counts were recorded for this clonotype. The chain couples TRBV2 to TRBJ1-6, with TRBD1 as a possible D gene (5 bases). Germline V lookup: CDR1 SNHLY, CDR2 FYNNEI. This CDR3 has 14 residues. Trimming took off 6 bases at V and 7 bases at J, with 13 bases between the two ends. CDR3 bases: TGTGCCAGCAGGCCGGGGCATTCAAATTCACCCCTCCACTTT. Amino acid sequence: CASRPGHSNSPLHF. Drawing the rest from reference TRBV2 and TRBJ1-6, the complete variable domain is EPEVTQTPSHQVTQMGQEVILRCVPISNHLYFYWYRQILGQKVEFLVSFYNNEISEKSEIFDDQFSVERPDGSNFTLKIRSTKLEDSAMYFCASRPGHSNSPLHFGNGTRLTVT.

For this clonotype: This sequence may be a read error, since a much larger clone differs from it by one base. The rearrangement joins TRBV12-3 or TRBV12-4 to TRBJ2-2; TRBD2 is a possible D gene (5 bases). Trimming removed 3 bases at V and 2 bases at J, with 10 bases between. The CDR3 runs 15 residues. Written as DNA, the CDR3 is TGTGCCAGCAGTTTTAACGGGGTAAACACCGGGGAGCTGTTTTTT. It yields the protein CASSFNGVNTGELFF.

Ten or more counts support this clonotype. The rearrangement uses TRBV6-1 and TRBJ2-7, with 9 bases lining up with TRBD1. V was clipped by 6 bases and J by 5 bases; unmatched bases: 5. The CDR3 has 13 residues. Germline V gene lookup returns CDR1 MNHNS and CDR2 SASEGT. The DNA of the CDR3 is TGTGCCAGCAGCGGGACAGGGATCAACGAGCAGTACTTC. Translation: CASSGTGINEQYF.

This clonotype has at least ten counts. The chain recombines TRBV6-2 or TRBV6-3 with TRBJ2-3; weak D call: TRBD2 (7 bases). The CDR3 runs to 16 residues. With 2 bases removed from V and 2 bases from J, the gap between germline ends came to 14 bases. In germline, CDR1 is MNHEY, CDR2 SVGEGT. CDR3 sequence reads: CASSYEGRGPTDTQYF. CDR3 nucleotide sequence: TGTGCCAGCAGTTACGAAGGGCGGGGGCCCACAGATACGCAGTATTTT.

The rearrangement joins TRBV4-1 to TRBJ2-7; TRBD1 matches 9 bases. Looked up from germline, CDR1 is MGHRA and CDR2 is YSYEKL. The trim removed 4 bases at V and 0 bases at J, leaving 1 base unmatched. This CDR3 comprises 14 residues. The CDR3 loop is CASSPTGGSYEQYF. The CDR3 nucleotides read TGCGCCAGCAGCCCGACAGGGGGCTCCTACGAGCAGTACTTC.

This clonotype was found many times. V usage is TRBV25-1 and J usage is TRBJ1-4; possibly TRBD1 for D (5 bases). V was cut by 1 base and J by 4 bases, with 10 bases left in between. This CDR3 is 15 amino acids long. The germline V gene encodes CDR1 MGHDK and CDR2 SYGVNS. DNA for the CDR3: TGTGCCAGCAGTGAATTGGGGACGGGTAATGAAAAACTGTTTTTT. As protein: CASSELGTGNEKLFF.

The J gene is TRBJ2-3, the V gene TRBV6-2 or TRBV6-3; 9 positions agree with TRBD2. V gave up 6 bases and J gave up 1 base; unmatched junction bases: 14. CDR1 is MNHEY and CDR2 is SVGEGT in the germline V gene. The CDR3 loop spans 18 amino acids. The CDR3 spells CASSQRTSDLPRTDTQYF. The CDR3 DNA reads TGTGCCAGCAGCCAACGGACTAGCGACCTCCCACGCACAGATACGCAGTATTTT.

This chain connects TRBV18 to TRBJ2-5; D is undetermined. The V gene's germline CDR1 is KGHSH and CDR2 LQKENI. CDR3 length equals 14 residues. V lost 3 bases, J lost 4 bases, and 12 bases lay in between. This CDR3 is CASSPASNPETQYF. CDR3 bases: TGTGCCAGCTCACCCGCATCCAATCCAGAGACCCAGTACTTC.